The clone carrying this T cell receptor beta chain was observed a handful of times. The target antigen is unknown. Separate cDNA molecules each had unique molecular identifiers attached to them. TCRdb fed the 5' RACE reads into MiXCR, producing one record per CDR3 protein. The sample records fewer than 100,000 distinct CDR3 sequences, 5% to 7% being singletons. The CDR3 is 15 residues long. After removal of 7 bases from V and 1 base from J, the junction contained 7 bases not matched to a gene. Germline CDR1 reads SQVTM; CDR2 reads ANQGSEA. These data originate in a study of early T cells in non-severe SARS-CoV-2 infection. Study background: Sequencing of bulk RNA from unsorted whole blood was done, without chain pairing.

Study findings and constraints: Comparison of clonotypes with VDJdb favored anti-spike CD8 responses while missing private and CD4 specificities.

The chain carries TRBV29-1 and TRBJ2-5; the match to TRBD2 covers 12 bases. This TCR derives from an adult who was a healthcare worker with PCR-confirmed SARS-CoV-2 infection or an uninfected control (not recorded which). The sequenced sample was whole blood. The CDR3 nucleotides are TGCAGCGGAGGTGGACTAGCGGGGTCCCAAGAGACCCAGTACTTC. The encoded protein is CSGGGLAGSQETQYF.